Each of the 15 T cell receptor beta chains below was sequenced from the same sample in a study of blood T cell repertoires in COVID-19. TCRdb keeps only in-frame clones here, not all; method: immunoSEQ multiplex PCR. The profile shows 290,000 or so clones, approximately 78% of them singletons. The source material was PBMCs or T cells enriched from blood (not recorded which). Receptor source: a man aged 35-49 years who had been exposed to COVID-19.

The chain employs TRBV10-1 and TRBJ1-4; 7 nucleotides line up with TRBD1. The V segment lost 2 bases and the J segment 3 bases; nucleotides outside the gene matches: 3. The CDR3 covers 15 residues. Per the germline V gene, CDR1 is WNHNN and CDR2 is SYGVQD (reference sequence). The CDR3 loop is CASSERTGANEKLFF. CDR3 nucleotides: TGCGCCAGCAGTGAGAGGACAGGAGCTAATGAAAAACTGTTTTTT.

The CDR3 DNA reads as TGTGCCAGCAGTTCTGTTCAGGGGCGGATGAACACTGAAGCTTTCTTT. This encodes CASSSVQGRMNTEAFF. The gene calls are TRBV28 and TRBJ1-1; D perhaps matches TRBD1 (6 bases). This CDR3 is built from 16 residues. Trimming removed 4 bases from V and 0 bases from J, with 15 bases in between. In germline, CDR1 is MDHEN, CDR2 SYDVKM. The entire variable domain, with the rest obtained from reference TRBV28 and TRBJ1-1, is as follows: DVKVTQSSRYLVKRTGEKVFLECVQDMDHENMFWYRQDPGLGLRLIYFSYDVKMKEKGDIPEGYSVSREKKERFSLILESASTNQTSMYLCASSSVQGRMNTEAFFGQGTRLTVV.

The chain recombines TRBV2 with TRBJ1-3, with 9 bases aligning to TRBD1. Losses at the gene ends were 5 bases for V and 8 bases for J; bases not matched to a gene: 7. This CDR3 is 14 amino acids long. Looked up from germline, CDR1 is SNHLY and CDR2 is FYNNEI. The CDR3 nucleotides read TGTGCCAGCAGTCCGGGACAGGGACGAGACACCATATATTTT. The encoded protein is CASSPGQGRDTIYF.

V gene TRBV30 combines with J gene TRBJ1-5; the match to TRBD1 covers 7 bases. The CDR3 is 20 amino acids. J was trimmed by 4 bases and V by 2 bases; bases with no gene match: 23. Germline CDR1 is GTSNPN and CDR2 is SVGIG (reference sequence). The CDR3 nucleotides are TGTGCCTGGAGTAAGGGGGGCCTCAGGGGACAGACGAAGCAGAATCAGCCCCAGCATTTT. Translation: CAWSKGGLRGQTKQNQPQHF.

This clone was observed a few times. The chain recombines TRBV6-5 with TRBJ1-5; tentatively, D is TRBD1 (5 bases). The CDR3 is 14 amino acids. The germline V gene encodes CDR1 MNHEY and CDR2 SVGAGI. Trimming stripped 8 bases from V and 0 bases from J, with 11 bases between. CDR3 sequence (DNA): TGTGCCAGCCGGGGGGGTTTTAGCAATCAGCCCCAGCATTTT. Translating it yields CASRGGFSNQPQHF.

The chain links TRBV19 to TRBJ1-2; 9 bases align to TRBD1. V shed 7 bases, J shed 1 base, and the junction held 7 bases outside the gene matches. In germline, CDR1 is LNHDA, CDR2 SQIVND (reference sequence). This CDR3 comprises 15 residues. For the CDR3, the DNA is TGTGCCAGTAATACAGGGGGCTTAGTTAACTATGGCTACACCTTC. Translating gives CASNTGGLVNYGYTF. The full variable domain, with the rest looked up from reference TRBV19 and TRBJ1-2, is DGGITQSPKYLFRKEGQNVTLSCEQNLNHDAMYWYRQDPGQGLRLIYYSQIVNDFQKGDIAEGYSVSREKKESFPLTVTSAQKNPTAFYLCASNTGGLVNYGYTFGSGTRLTVV.

The V and J genes are TRBV5-1 and TRBJ2-1; 8 bases match TRBD2. The V gene's germline CDR1 is SGHRS and CDR2 YFSETQ. Trimming removed 3 bases from V and 6 bases from J; junction bases left unmatched: 11. The CDR3 totals 16 residues. CDR3 in DNA: TGCGCCAGCAGCTCACAAGCCGGGACTAGAGGCAATGAGCAGTTCTTC. Encoded protein: CASSSQAGTRGNEQFF.

This rearrangement joins TRBV12-3 or TRBV12-4 to TRBJ1-5; weak D call: TRBD1 (5 bases). V was shortened by 4 bases and J by 7 bases, with 11 bases between the two germline ends. CDR3 length equals 13 residues. In DNA, the CDR3 is TGTGCCAGCAGTTCAGAGGGGAGGCAGCCCCAGCATTTT. It is translated as CASSSEGRQPQHF.

The rearrangement links TRBV3-1 (or the pseudogene TRBV3-2) to TRBJ2-1, with 8 nucleotides matching TRBD2. The length of the CDR3 is 16 residues. The germline CDR1 and CDR2 sequences are LGHDT and YNNKEL (reference sequence). The V and J ends lost 0 bases and 6 bases, in that order; junction bases with no gene match: 7. The CDR3 spells CASSQEPGRGVNEQFF. CDR3 DNA: TGTGCCAGCAGCCAAGAACCCGGGAGGGGGGTCAATGAGCAGTTCTTC.

The rearrangement uses TRBV13 and TRBJ1-3, with 7 bases lining up with TRBD1. The CDR3 sequence is 15 residues long. Trimming removed 5 bases from V and 3 bases from J; junction bases left unmatched: 7. Germline values: CDR1 PRHDT, CDR2 FYEKMQ (reference sequence). In DNA form, the CDR3 reads TGTGCCAGCAGCATAAAGACAGGGAGTGGAAACACCATATATTTT. This gives the protein CASSIKTGSGNTIYF.

The DNA of the CDR3 is TGTGCCAGCAGGGACAGGGATCAAAACATTCAGTACTTC. Its protein product is CASRDRDQNIQYF. The chain employs TRBV12-3 or TRBV12-4 and TRBJ2-4; 8 bases agree with TRBD1. The CDR3 length is 13 residues. The junction had 3 bases not matched to a gene; V was cut back by 6 bases and J by 5 bases.

This clone was detected only once. The chain employs TRBV3-1 (or the pseudogene TRBV3-2) and TRBJ2-2; D is unresolved. The CDR3 is 18 amino acids. The germline V and J ends were trimmed by 1 base and 7 bases, with 22 bases remaining between them. In germline, CDR1 is LGHDT, CDR2 YNNKEL (reference sequence). The CDR3 protein is CASSQAPSKYSAFGELFF. Here the CDR3 DNA reads TGTGCCAGCAGCCAAGCACCTTCTAAGTACAGTGCGTTCGGGGAGCTGTTTTTT.

This clone was seen a single time. The chain has TRBV5-4 and TRBJ2-7; TRBD1 matches 10 bases. J was trimmed by 6 bases and V by 4 bases; bases with no gene match: 7. The CDR3 totals 14 residues. CDR1 and CDR2 from the germline V gene are SGHNT and YYREEE (reference sequence). The CDR3 nucleotides read TGTGCCAGCAGCGTGACAGGGGGCGCGGGCGAGCAGTACTTC. Translating it yields CASSVTGGAGEQYF.

The chain recombines TRBV6-5 with TRBJ2-1, with TRBD2 matching 7 bases. V lost 2 bases and J lost 5; bases outside the gene matches: 6. Germline CDR1 reads MNHEY; CDR2 reads SVGAGI. This CDR3 spans 15 amino acids. CDR3 sequence: CASSYALAANNEQFF. In DNA, the CDR3 is TGTGCCAGCAGTTACGCTCTAGCGGCAAACAATGAGCAGTTCTTC.

The rearrangement uses TRBV6-4 and TRBJ2-2; 12 bases align to TRBD1. V lost 2 bases to trimming and J lost 2 bases; unmatched junction nucleotides: 9. This CDR3 comprises 19 residues. Germline values: CDR1 MRHNA, CDR2 SNTAGT. CDR3 sequence (DNA): TGTGCCAGCAGTGACCCGGGACAGGGGGCGGAGGGAAACACCGGGGAGCTGTTTTTT. Its translation is CASSDPGQGAEGNTGELFF.